The 11 T cell receptor beta chains below all came from one sample that was sequenced in a study of cytomegalovirus exposure and HLA in healthy donors. The study ran its PCR with 60 Vbeta and 13 Jbeta primers. Method: immunoSEQ multiplex PCR; TCRdb's copy keeps in-frame clones and lacks some. Of around 110,000 clones detected, roughly 74% appear once; the ten largest clones hold more than 2%. Sequenced input: PBMCs. The source of these receptors is a man between 40 and 49 years old in good health and CMV-seronegative.

The chain combines TRBV5-1 with TRBJ2-3; perhaps TRBD2 as D (6 bases). The V gene's germline CDR1 is SGHRS and CDR2 YFSETQ. The V end was cut by 0 bases, the J end by 4 bases, with 18 bases between. The CDR3 totals 17 residues. The CDR3 protein is CASSLADGRRVADTQYF. The CDR3, as DNA: TGCGCCAGCAGCTTGGCAGATGGGAGGCGGGTGGCAGATACGCAGTATTTT. The full variable domain, completed using reference TRBV5-1 and TRBJ2-3, is KAGVTQTPRYLIKTRGQQVTLSCSPISGHRSVSWYQQTPGQGLQFLFEYFSETQRNKGNFPGRFSGRQFSNSRSEMNVSTLELGDSALYLCASSLADGRRVADTQYFGPGTRLTVL.

This clone occurred a few times. V usage is TRBV6-6 and J usage is TRBJ2-4; TRBD2 matches at 13 bases. In germline, CDR1 is MNHNY, CDR2 SVGAGI (reference sequence). The CDR3 spans 16 residues. V gave up 4 bases and J gave up 5 bases; unmatched junction bases: 5. The CDR3 region has the DNA TGTGCCAGCAGTTTCGGACTAGCGGGGGTGGAAAACATTCAGTACTTC. Its protein product is CASSFGLAGVENIQYF.

V gene TRBV13 combines with J gene TRBJ1-1; no clear D gene. The V gene's germline CDR1 is PRHDT and CDR2 FYEKMQ (reference sequence). Trimming pared 5 bases from V and 0 bases from J, leaving 7 bases between. CDR3 length: 13 residues. Here the CDR3 DNA reads TGTGCCAGCAGCCAATGGCTGAACACTGAAGCTTTCTTT. This codes for CASSQWLNTEAFF.

The rearrangement uses TRBV7-9 and TRBJ1-2; unclear D gene. This CDR3 contains 13 residues. Deletions cut 5 bases from V and 7 bases from J, with 14 bases between. Germline V gives CDR1 SEHNR, CDR2 FQNEAQ (reference sequence). As DNA, the CDR3 is TGTGCCAGCAGCCTAGACAAATTTGGTGGCTACACCTTC. Encoded protein: CASSLDKFGGYTF.

This clone was seen just once. The chain is built from TRBV9 and TRBJ2-7; 11 positions agree with TRBD2. The CDR3 is 15 amino acids. The V gene end was trimmed by 1 base and the J gene end by 6 bases; junction bases not matched to a gene: 6. From germline, CDR1 is SGDLS and CDR2 YYNGEE. The CDR3 DNA reads TGTGCCAGCAGCGTACGCGGTAGCGGGGGGGTCGAGCAGTACTTC. It specifies CASSVRGSGGVEQYF. The variable domain in full, with the rest retrieved from reference TRBV9 and TRBJ2-7, is DSGVTQTPKHLITATGQRVTLRCSPRSGDLSVYWYQQSLDQGLQFLIQYYNGEERAKGNILERFSAQQFPDLHSELNLSSLELGDSALYFCASSVRGSGGVEQYFGPGTRLTVT.

V and J are TRBV4-1 and TRBJ1-1, with TRBD1 as a possible D gene (5 bases). Germline-derived CDR1 and CDR2 are MGHRA and YSYEKL. Trimming stripped 0 bases from V and 2 bases from J, with 7 bases between. The CDR3 spans 14 residues. Here the CDR3 reads CASSQDRANTEAFF. As DNA, the CDR3 is TGCGCCAGCAGCCAAGACAGGGCAAACACTGAAGCTTTCTTT.

The chain links TRBV7-9 to TRBJ2-3; a weak D match, TRBD2 (5 bases). This CDR3 spans 14 amino acids. Germline V gene data show CDR1 as SEHNR and CDR2 as FQNEAQ (reference sequence). The V and J ends lost 3 bases and 5 bases respectively, with 12 bases between them. The CDR3 sequence: CASSFPRGVDTQYF. The CDR3 DNA reads as TGTGCCAGCAGCTTTCCACGGGGAGTAGATACGCAGTATTTT.

The genes are TRBV6-1 and TRBJ1-5; a possible D gene is TRBD1 (6 bases). There are 16 residues in the CDR3. The ends were cut back, 4 bases at V and 7 bases at J, with 20 bases in the middle. Per the germline V gene, CDR1 is MNHNS and CDR2 is SASEGT. The CDR3 bases are TGTGCCAGCAGTGCCGGAAAAACGGGGGGCAGGCAGCCCCAGCATTTT. Protein: CASSAGKTGGRQPQHF.

This clone was picked up a small number of times. The V and J genes are TRBV9 and TRBJ2-5; 10 nucleotides align to TRBD2. The CDR3 contains 17 residues. V dropped 2 bases and J dropped 1; count of bases not matched to a gene: 8. The germline CDR1 and CDR2 sequences are SGDLS and YYNGEE. The CDR3 DNA reads as TGTGCCAGCAGCGTGACCGTGGTAGCGGGGGGCCAAGAGACCCAGTACTTC. Its translation is CASSVTVVAGGQETQYF.

The chain has TRBV4-1 and TRBJ2-1; 8 bases match TRBD2. This CDR3 comprises 15 residues. Germline V lookup: CDR1 MGHRA, CDR2 YSYEKL. The ends lost 5 bases at V and 6 bases at J; junction bases unmatched: 9. The CDR3 here is CASSFGGANPNEQFF. DNA for the CDR3: TGCGCCAGCAGCTTCGGGGGGGCCAACCCCAATGAGCAGTTCTTC.

The chain carries TRBV25-1 and TRBJ1-4; D may be TRBD1 (5 bases). Germline values: CDR1 MGHDK, CDR2 SYGVNS. The V gene lost 3 bases and the J gene lost 3 bases, with 11 bases spanning the gap. This CDR3 is 15 amino acids long. The CDR3, as DNA: TGTGCCAGCAGTGAGGCTAGGACATCTAATGAAAAACTGTTTTTT. It specifies CASSEARTSNEKLFF.